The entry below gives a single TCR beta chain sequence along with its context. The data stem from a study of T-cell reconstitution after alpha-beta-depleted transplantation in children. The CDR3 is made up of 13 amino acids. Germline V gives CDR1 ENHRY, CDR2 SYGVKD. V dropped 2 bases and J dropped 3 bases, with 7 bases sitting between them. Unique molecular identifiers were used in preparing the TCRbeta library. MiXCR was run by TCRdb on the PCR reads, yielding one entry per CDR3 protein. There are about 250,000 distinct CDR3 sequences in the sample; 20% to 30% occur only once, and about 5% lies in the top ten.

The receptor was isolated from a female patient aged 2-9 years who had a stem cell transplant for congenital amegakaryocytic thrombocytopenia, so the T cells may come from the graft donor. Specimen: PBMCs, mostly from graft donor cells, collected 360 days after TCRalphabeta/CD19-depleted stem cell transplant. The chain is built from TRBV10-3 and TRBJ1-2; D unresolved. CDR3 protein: CAISEGRDYGYTF. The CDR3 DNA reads TGTGCCATCAGTGAGGGTAGAGACTATGGCTACACCTTC.